This T cell receptor (beta chain) was recorded in a study of T cell responses to AZD1222 COVID-19 vaccine. Study observations and caveats: Only a handful of AZD1222 recipients, several in all, had baseline seropositivity. White British ancestry dominated among donors, who included more females, and clonal diversity was possibly underestimated. None of the repertoires were sampled until the peak T cell response had passed.

CDR3 length: 14 amino acids. In germline, CDR1 is SGHAT, CDR2 FQNNGV. V was trimmed by 1 base and J by 2 bases, leaving 8 bases between them. The analysis combined second doses at about 4 or about 12 weeks. The method was immunoSEQ multiplex PCR; TCRdb's version includes in-frame clones alone and lacks a portion of them. The table has 150,000 to 200,000 clones, 80% to 90% seen once. In regard to this clone: Its specificity is unknown.

The receptor was isolated from an adult who received the AZD1222 COVID-19 vaccine. The input for sequencing was peripheral blood, taken 28 days after the second AZD1222 dose. The chain uses TRBV11-2 and TRBJ1-2; D ambiguous. CDR3 nucleotides: TGTGCCAGCAGCTTAGTTGGGCTGAACTATGGCTACACCTTC. Translation gives CASSLVGLNYGYTF.